This is a list of T cell receptor beta chains from one sample in a study of identifying expanded T cells in peripheral blood. Method: immunoSEQ multiplex PCR; TCRdb's copy keeps in-frame clones and lacks some. The sample holds 75,000 to 90,000 clones, 70% to 90% seen once. Sequencing was done on a sample of blood. The receptors were sampled from a person aged 18 to 75 in good health. The CDR3 runs from the conserved cysteine through the conserved F or W. D genes are given only for firm matches. A clone size is listed for some rows: how often the clone was seen (once, few, many), or a class if it is expanded.

v_gene: TRBV15; j_gene: TRBJ2-2; abundance: -; d_gene: -; CDR3nt: TGTGCCACCAGCACCCGCACCGGGGAGCTGTTTTTT; CDR3aa: CATSTRTGELFF
v_gene: TRBV9; j_gene: TRBJ2-5; abundance: -; d_gene: -; CDR3nt: TGTGCCAGCAGCTTCACAGGGGAGACCCAGTACTTC; CDR3aa: CASSFTGETQYF
v_gene: TRBV30; j_gene: TRBJ1-2; abundance: -; d_gene: TRBD1; CDR3nt: TGTGCCTGGAGTGGGATACAGGGGCCGGGGCGGTATGGCTACACCTTC; CDR3aa: CAWSGIQGPGRYGYTF
v_gene: TRBV4-1; j_gene: TRBJ1-3; abundance: -; d_gene: -; CDR3nt: TGCGCCAGCAGCCACCAAAAGGGGGGGGCTGGTATCTCTGGAAACACCATATATTTT; CDR3aa: CASSHQKGGAGISGNTIYF
v_gene: TRBV29-1; j_gene: TRBJ1-2; abundance: -; d_gene: -; CDR3nt: TGCAGCGTTGCTACACCCCACTATGGCTACACCTTC; CDR3aa: CSVATPHYGYTF
v_gene: TRBV18; j_gene: TRBJ2-5; abundance: -; d_gene: TRBD2; CDR3nt: TGTGCCAGCTCACCACGAGGAACTAGCGGGAACCAAGAGACCCAGTACTTC; CDR3aa: CASSPRGTSGNQETQYF
v_gene: TRBV19; j_gene: TRBJ2-6; abundance: -; d_gene: -; CDR3nt: TGTGCCAGTAGTATAGACGCCTCCGTCCTGACTTTC; CDR3aa: CASSIDASVLTF
v_gene: TRBV30; j_gene: TRBJ1-1; abundance: -; d_gene: TRBD1; CDR3nt: TGTGCCTGGAGCTACCTGGGACAGGCGAACACTGAAGCTTTCTTT; CDR3aa: CAWSYLGQANTEAFF
v_gene: TRBV2; j_gene: TRBJ2-2; abundance: -; d_gene: -; CDR3nt: TGTGCCAGCAGTCCCGCCGGGGAGCTGTTTTTT; CDR3aa: CASSPAGELFF
v_gene: TRBV10-3; j_gene: TRBJ2-2; abundance: few; d_gene: -; CDR3nt: TGTGCCCTAACACAGGACTCCTACATGAACACCGGGGAGCTGTTTTTT; CDR3aa: CALTQDSYMNTGELFF
v_gene: TRBV5-1; j_gene: TRBJ2-1; abundance: -; d_gene: -; CDR3nt: TGCGCCAGCAGCTATGGCGACCGCAATGAGCAGTTCTTC; CDR3aa: CASSYGDRNEQFF
v_gene: TRBV6-5; j_gene: TRBJ1-2; abundance: -; d_gene: -; CDR3nt: TGTGCCAGCAGTCCCGATTGGGCCCACCCAAATGGCTACACCTTC; CDR3aa: CASSPDWAHPNGYTF
v_gene: TRBV19; j_gene: TRBJ1-1; abundance: once; d_gene: TRBD1; CDR3nt: TGTGCCAGTAGCCTACGGCAGGGGGCGGGTGGTAACACTGAAGCTTTCTTT; CDR3aa: CASSLRQGAGGNTEAFF
v_gene: TRBV7-6; j_gene: TRBJ1-1; abundance: -; d_gene: -; CDR3nt: TGTGCCAGCAGCACGCTCTTGCAAGTGGCTTTCTTT; CDR3aa: CASSTLLQVAFF
v_gene: TRBV29-1; j_gene: TRBJ2-7; abundance: -; d_gene: -; CDR3nt: TGCAGCGTTGTAAAGGTGAGAGGGAACGAGCAGTACTTC; CDR3aa: CSVVKVRGNEQYF
v_gene: TRBV19; j_gene: TRBJ2-6; abundance: -; d_gene: TRBD1; CDR3nt: TGTGCCAGTAGTACCACAGGGGCTGGGGCCAACGTCCTGACTTTC; CDR3aa: CASSTTGAGANVLTF
v_gene: TRBV6-7; j_gene: TRBJ1-4; abundance: few; d_gene: TRBD1; CDR3nt: TGTGCCAGCAGTTACACCCAACAGGGGACCCTGCTAGCTAATGAAAAACTGTTTTTT; CDR3aa: CASSYTQQGTLLANEKLFF
v_gene: TRBV30; j_gene: TRBJ1-2; abundance: -; d_gene: -; CDR3nt: TGTGCCATCCGCCAGGATGGCTACACCTTC; CDR3aa: CAIRQDGYTF
v_gene: TRBV2; j_gene: TRBJ1-5; abundance: few; d_gene: -; CDR3nt: TGTGCCAGCAGTGGTTCTCCCCGAGGCCAGCCCCAGCATTTT; CDR3aa: CASSGSPRGQPQHF
v_gene: TRBV7-9; j_gene: TRBJ1-3; abundance: -; d_gene: -; CDR3nt: TGTGCCAGCAGCTTAGTGGGGGGACCTGGAAACACCATATATTTT; CDR3aa: CASSLVGGPGNTIYF
v_gene: TRBV25-1; j_gene: TRBJ1-3; abundance: -; d_gene: -; CDR3nt: TGTGCCAGCAGTGAATGGGGGTCTGGAAACACCATATATTTT; CDR3aa: CASSEWGSGNTIYF
v_gene: TRBV10-3; j_gene: TRBJ1-2; abundance: -; d_gene: TRBD1; CDR3nt: TGTGCCATCATGACCGGGACAGGGGTTAACTATGGCTACACCTTC; CDR3aa: CAIMTGTGVNYGYTF
v_gene: TRBV9; j_gene: TRBJ1-2; abundance: -; d_gene: TRBD1; CDR3nt: TGTGCCAGCAGCGTAGGGGGACAGAACTATGGCTACACCTTC; CDR3aa: CASSVGGQNYGYTF
v_gene: TRBV2; j_gene: TRBJ1-2; abundance: -; d_gene: -; CDR3nt: TGTGCCAGCAGCCCCTCCGGGTCGGGGGGAGGCTACACCTTC; CDR3aa: CASSPSGSGGGYTF
v_gene: TRBV6-1; j_gene: TRBJ1-6; abundance: -; d_gene: -; CDR3nt: TGTGCCAGCAGTGAGGGGGGAAGCGCTCTTTATAATTCACCCCTCCACTTT; CDR3aa: CASSEGGSALYNSPLHF
v_gene: TRBV28; j_gene: TRBJ1-4; abundance: few; d_gene: -; CDR3nt: TGTGCCAGCAGTGCTTGGCGGAATAATGAAAAACTGTTTTTT; CDR3aa: CASSAWRNNEKLFF
v_gene: TRBV7-9; j_gene: TRBJ2-3; abundance: once; d_gene: TRBD1; CDR3nt: TGTGCCAGCAGCCCGAGACAGGGTATAACAGATACGCAGTATTTT; CDR3aa: CASSPRQGITDTQYF
v_gene: TRBV5-1; j_gene: TRBJ2-5; abundance: once; d_gene: TRBD1; CDR3nt: TGCGCCAGCAGCCGGACAGGGGGCTCTCGGGAGACCCAGTACTTC; CDR3aa: CASSRTGGSRETQYF
v_gene: TRBV6-1; j_gene: TRBJ2-6; abundance: -; d_gene: -; CDR3nt: TGTGCCAGCAGGAAGGACGGGTCTGGGGCCAACGTCCTGACTTTC; CDR3aa: CASRKDGSGANVLTF
v_gene: TRBV7-9; j_gene: TRBJ1-1; abundance: -; d_gene: -; CDR3nt: TGTGCCAGCAGCCCTAACAGCAACACTGAAGCTTTCTTT; CDR3aa: CASSPNSNTEAFF
v_gene: TRBV18; j_gene: TRBJ2-2; abundance: -; d_gene: -; CDR3nt: TGTGCCAGCTCACCGCCGGGACATCTGAACACCGGGGAGCTGTTTTTT; CDR3aa: CASSPPGHLNTGELFF